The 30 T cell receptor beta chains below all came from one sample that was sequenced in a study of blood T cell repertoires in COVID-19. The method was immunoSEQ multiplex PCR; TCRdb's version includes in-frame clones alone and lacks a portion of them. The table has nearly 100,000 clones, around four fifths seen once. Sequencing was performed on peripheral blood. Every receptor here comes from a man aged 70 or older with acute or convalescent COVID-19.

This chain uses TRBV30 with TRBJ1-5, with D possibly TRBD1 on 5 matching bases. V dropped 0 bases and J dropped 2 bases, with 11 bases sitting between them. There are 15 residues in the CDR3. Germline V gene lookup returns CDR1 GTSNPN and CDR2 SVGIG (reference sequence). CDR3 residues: CAWSVRGLGNQPQHF. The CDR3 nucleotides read TGTGCCTGGAGTGTAAGGGGCTTGGGCAATCAGCCCCAGCATTTT.

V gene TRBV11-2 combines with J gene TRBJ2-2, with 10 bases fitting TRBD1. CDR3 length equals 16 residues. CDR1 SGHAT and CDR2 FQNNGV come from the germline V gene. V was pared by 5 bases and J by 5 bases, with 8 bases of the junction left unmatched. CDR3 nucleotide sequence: TGTGCCAGCAGCCCTGGACAGGGGGTGATAACCGGGGAGCTGTTTTTT. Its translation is CASSPGQGVITGELFF.

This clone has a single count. CDR3 bases: TGTGCCAGCAGCCTGAGGGGGACTAAGAACACCGGGGAGCTGTTTTTT. It codes for CASSLRGTKNTGELFF. The chain has TRBV9 and TRBJ2-2, with D perhaps matching TRBD2 (7 bases). Trimming left V 4 bases short and J 1 base short, with 14 bases between. This CDR3 has 16 amino acids. Germline V CDR1 and CDR2: SGDLS, YYNGEE.

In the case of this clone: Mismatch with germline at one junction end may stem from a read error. CDR3 residues: CASTLGKNTGELFF. The CDR3 coding sequence is TGTGCTAGCACCCTAGGCAAGAACACCGGGGAGCTGTTTTTT. The V and J genes are TRBV7-7 and TRBJ2-2; D gene unclear. The CDR3 loop spans 14 amino acids. Per the germline V gene, CDR1 is SSHAT and CDR2 is FNYEAQ (reference sequence).

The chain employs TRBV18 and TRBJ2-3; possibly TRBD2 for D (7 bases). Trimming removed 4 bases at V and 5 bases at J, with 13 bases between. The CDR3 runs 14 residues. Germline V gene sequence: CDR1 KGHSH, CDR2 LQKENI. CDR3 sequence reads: CASSRGGGRDTQYF. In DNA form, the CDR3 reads TGTGCCAGCTCACGAGGGGGAGGGCGAGATACGCAGTATTTT.

The DNA of the CDR3 is TGTGCCAGCAGTTTACTAGGACGGGGGCAGCCCCAGCATTTT. This sequence encodes CASSLLGRGQPQHF. The chain carries TRBV27 and TRBJ1-5; D may be TRBD1 (5 bases). Deletions cut 2 bases from V and 7 bases from J, with 12 bases between. In germline, CDR1 is MNHEY, CDR2 SMNVEV (reference sequence). CDR3 length: 14 amino acids.

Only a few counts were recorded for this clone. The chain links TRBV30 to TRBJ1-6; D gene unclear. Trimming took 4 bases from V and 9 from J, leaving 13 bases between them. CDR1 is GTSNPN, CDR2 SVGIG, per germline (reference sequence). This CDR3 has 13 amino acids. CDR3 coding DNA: TGTGCCTGGACCCGCGGGGTACCTTCACCCCTCCACTTT. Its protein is CAWTRGVPSPLHF.

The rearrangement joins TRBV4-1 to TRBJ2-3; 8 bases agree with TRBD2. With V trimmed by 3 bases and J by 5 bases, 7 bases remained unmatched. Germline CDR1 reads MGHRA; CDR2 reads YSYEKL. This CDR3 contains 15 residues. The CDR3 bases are TGCGCCAGCAGCCAGAATAGCGGGATCATAGATACGCAGTATTTT. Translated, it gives CASSQNSGIIDTQYF.

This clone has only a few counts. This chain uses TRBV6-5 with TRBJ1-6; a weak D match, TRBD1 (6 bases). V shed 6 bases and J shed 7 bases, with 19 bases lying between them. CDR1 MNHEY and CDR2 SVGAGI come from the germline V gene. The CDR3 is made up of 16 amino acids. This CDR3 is CASSYRDTTGNSPLHF. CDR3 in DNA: TGTGCCAGCAGCTACCGGGACACCACGGGGAATTCACCCCTCCACTTT.

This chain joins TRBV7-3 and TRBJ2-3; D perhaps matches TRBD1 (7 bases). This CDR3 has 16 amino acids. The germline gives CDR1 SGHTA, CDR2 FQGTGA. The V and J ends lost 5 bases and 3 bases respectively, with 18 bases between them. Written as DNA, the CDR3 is TGTGCCAGCAGCCCGGCGGAGGGGGCTGGTACAGATACGCAGTATTTT. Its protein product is CASSPAEGAGTDTQYF.

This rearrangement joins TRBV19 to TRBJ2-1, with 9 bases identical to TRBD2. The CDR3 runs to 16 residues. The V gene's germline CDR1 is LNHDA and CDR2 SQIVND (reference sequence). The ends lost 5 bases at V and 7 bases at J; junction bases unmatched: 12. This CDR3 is CASSPRLAGALNEQFF. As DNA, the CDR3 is TGTGCCAGTAGTCCAAGATTAGCGGGAGCGTTAAATGAGCAGTTCTTC.

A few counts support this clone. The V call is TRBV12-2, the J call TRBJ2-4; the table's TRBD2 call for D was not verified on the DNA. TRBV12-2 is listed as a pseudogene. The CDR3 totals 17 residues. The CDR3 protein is CASRLEFLAAAKNIQYF. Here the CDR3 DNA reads TGTGCAAGTCGCTTAGAATTCCTAGCGGCGGCCAAAAACATTCAGTACTTC.

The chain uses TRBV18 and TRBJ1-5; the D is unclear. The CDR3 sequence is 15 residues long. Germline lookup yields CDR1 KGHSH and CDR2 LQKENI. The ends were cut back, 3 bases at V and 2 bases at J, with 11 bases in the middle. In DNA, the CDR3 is TGTGCCAGCTCACCGGAGGGTAGGGGCAATCAGCCCCAGCATTTT. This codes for CASSPEGRGNQPQHF.

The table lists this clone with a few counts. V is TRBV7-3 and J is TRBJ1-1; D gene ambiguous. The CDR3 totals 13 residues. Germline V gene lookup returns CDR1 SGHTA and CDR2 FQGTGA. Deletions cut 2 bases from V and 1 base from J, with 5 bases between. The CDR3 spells CASSLYRNTEAFF. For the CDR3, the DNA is TGTGCCAGCAGCTTATACAGGAACACTGAAGCTTTCTTT.

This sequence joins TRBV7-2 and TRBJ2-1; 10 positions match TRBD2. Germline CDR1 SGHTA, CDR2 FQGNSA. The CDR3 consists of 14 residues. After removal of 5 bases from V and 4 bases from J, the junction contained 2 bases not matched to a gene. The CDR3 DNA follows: TGTGCCAGCAGCCCGACTAGCGGGTACAATGAGCAGTTCTTC. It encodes CASSPTSGYNEQFF.

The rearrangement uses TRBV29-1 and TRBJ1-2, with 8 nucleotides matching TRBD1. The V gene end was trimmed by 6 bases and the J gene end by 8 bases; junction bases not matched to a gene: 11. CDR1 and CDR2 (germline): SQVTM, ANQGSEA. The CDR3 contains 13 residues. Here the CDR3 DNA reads TGCAGCGTGGCCTTGGACAGGGTGGGCGGCTACACCTTC. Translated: CSVALDRVGGYTF.

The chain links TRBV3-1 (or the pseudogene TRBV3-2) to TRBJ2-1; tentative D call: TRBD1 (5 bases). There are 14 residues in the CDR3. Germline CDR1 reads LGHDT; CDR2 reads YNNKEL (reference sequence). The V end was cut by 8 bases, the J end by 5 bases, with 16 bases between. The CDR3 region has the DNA TGTGCCAGCGCCCAAAGGACAACTAACAATGAGCAGTTCTTC. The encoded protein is CASAQRTTNNEQFF.

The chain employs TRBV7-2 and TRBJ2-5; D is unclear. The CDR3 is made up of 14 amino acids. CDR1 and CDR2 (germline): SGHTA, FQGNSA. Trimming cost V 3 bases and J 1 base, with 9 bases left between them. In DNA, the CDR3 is TGTGCCAGCAGCTTTAGAGGCGGCCAAGAGACCCAGTACTTC. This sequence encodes CASSFRGGQETQYF.

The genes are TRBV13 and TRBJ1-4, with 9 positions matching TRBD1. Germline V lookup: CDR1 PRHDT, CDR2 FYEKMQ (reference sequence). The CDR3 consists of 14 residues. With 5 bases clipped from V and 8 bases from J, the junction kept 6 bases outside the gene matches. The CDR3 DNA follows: TGTGCCAGCAGCCCCCGACAGGGGGGGGAAAAACTGTTTTTT. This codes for CASSPRQGGEKLFF.

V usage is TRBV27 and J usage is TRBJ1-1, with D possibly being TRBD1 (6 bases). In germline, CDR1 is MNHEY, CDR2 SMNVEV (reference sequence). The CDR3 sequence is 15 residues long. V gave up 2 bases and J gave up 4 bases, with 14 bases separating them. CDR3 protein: CASSLAGQGGTEAFF. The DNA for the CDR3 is TGTGCCAGCAGTTTAGCTGGGCAAGGGGGCACTGAAGCTTTCTTT.

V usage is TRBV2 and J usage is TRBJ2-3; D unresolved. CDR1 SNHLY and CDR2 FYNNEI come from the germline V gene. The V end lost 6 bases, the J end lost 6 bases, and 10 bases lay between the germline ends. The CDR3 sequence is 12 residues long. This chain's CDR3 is CASSAIPDTQYF. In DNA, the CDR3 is TGTGCCAGCAGCGCTATCCCGGATACGCAGTATTTT.

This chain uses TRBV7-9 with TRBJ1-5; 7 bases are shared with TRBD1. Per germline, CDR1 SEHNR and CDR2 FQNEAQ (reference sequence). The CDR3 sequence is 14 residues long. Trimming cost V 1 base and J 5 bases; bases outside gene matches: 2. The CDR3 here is CASSLGGGYQPQHF. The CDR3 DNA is TGTGCCAGCAGCTTAGGAGGGGGCTATCAGCCCCAGCATTTT.

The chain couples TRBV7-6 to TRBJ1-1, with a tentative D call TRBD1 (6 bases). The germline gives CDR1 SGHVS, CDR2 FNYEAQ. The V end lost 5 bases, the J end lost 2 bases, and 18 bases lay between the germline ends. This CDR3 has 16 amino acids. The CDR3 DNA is TGTGCCAGCAGCCCCAATATAGGACAGAAAAACACTGAAGCTTTCTTT. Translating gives CASSPNIGQKNTEAFF.

CDR3 DNA: TGTGCCAGCAGCGCCCAGGGGAGAGGATCTTTAGGCTACACCTTC. Its protein is CASSAQGRGSLGYTF. The chain employs TRBV9 and TRBJ1-2; D perhaps matches TRBD1 (6 bases). The V gene lost 3 bases and the J gene lost 8 bases, with 20 bases spanning the gap. Per germline, CDR1 SGDLS and CDR2 YYNGEE. This CDR3 is built from 15 residues. The whole variable domain, filled in from reference TRBV9 and TRBJ1-2, reads DSGVTQTPKHLITATGQRVTLRCSPRSGDLSVYWYQQSLDQGLQFLIQYYNGEERAKGNILERFSAQQFPDLHSELNLSSLELGDSALYFCASSAQGRGSLGYTFGSGTRLTVV.

The CDR3 loop is CASSLSSTGGADYGYTF. The CDR3 DNA reads TGTGCCAGCAGCTTATCCTCGACAGGGGGCGCGGACTATGGCTACACCTTC. The rearrangement links TRBV7-3 to TRBJ1-2, with TRBD1 identical over 10 bases. The germline V gene has CDR1 SGHTA and CDR2 FQGTGA. The CDR3 consists of 17 residues. V lost 2 bases and J lost 3; bases outside the gene matches: 9.

The CDR3 DNA sequence: TGCGCCAGCAGTGCGGGGAGCTCCTACAATGAGCAGTTCTTC. It specifies CASSAGSSYNEQFF. The chain employs TRBV10-1 and TRBJ2-1, with a possible D match to TRBD2 (5 bases). Trimming stripped 4 bases from V and 0 bases from J, with 7 bases between. CDR3 length: 14 amino acids. From germline, CDR1 is WNHNN and CDR2 SYGVQD (reference sequence).

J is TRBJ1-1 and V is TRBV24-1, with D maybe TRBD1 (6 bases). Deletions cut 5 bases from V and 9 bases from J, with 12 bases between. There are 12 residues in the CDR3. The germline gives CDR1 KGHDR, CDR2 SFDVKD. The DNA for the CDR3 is TGTGCCACCAGTGGCGAGGACAGCAAAGCTTTCTTT. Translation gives CATSGEDSKAFF.

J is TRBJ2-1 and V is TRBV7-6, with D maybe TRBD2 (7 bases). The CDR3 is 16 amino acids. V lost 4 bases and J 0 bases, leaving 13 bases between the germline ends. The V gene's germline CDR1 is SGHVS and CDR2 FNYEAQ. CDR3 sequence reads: CASSSAGASSYNEQFF. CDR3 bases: TGTGCCAGCAGCTCCGCGGGGGCGAGCTCCTACAATGAGCAGTTCTTC. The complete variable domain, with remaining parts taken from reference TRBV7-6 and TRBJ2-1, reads GAGVSQSPRYKVTKRGQDVALRCDPISGHVSLYWYRQALGQGPEFLTYFNYEAQQDKSGLPNDRFSAERPEGSISTLTIQRTEQRDSAMYRCASSSAGASSYNEQFFGPGTRLTVL.

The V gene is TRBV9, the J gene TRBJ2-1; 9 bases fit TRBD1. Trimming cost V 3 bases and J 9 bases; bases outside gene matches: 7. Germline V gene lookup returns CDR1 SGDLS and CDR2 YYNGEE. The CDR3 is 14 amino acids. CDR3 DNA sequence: TGTGCCAGCAGCGGTACCGGGACAGGGACTGAGCAGTTCTTC. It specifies CASSGTGTGTEQFF.

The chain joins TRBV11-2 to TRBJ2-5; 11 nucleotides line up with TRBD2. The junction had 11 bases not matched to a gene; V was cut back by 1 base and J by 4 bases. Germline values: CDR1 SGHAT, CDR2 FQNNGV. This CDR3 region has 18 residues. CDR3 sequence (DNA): TGTGCCAGCAGCTTAGGGGCTCGACTAGCGGGGTTGCGAGAGACCCAGTACTTC. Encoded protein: CASSLGARLAGLRETQYF.